Shown below are 8 T cell receptor beta chains from a single sample sequenced in a study of naive and memory T cell subsets. Ligated cDNA underwent four rounds of PCR with nested alpha and beta constant region primers and SP2. TCRdb reanalysed the UMI-ligation and nested PCR reads using MiXCR and keeps one entry per CDR3 protein. The data contain fewer than 35,000 distinct CDR3 sequences, approximately 7.1% of them seen just once; the ten biggest clones take up about 3.1%. Treatment meaning: skin biopsy from PPD injection site in Mantoux-positive individual. TCR cDNA received a 3' ligated oligonucleotide that carried a UMI. This material consisted of skin, taken from a tuberculin skin test site. The receptors shown here come from an adult in good health.

This clonotype appeared many times. The chain has TRBV14 and TRBJ2-1; 7 nucleotides line up with TRBD2. V dropped 0 bases and J dropped 2; count of bases not matched to a gene: 10. CDR1 and CDR2 (germline): SGHDN, FVKESK. This CDR3 is 18 amino acids long. CDR3 in amino acids: CASSQDRGGKDAYNEQFF. The CDR3 DNA is TGTGCCAGCAGCCAAGATCGCGGGGGAAAAGACGCCTACAATGAGCAGTTCTTC.

This clonotype is deemed medium-sized. The chain recombines TRBV5-1 with TRBJ2-1, with D maybe TRBD2 (6 bases). The CDR3 is 15 residues long. The V end lost 2 bases, the J end lost 5 bases, and 14 bases lay between the germline ends. CDR1 is SGHRS and CDR2 is YFSETQ in the germline V gene. The DNA of the CDR3 is TGCGCCAGCAGCTTAGGACTACAAGGGAACAATGAGCAGTTCTTC. Encoded protein: CASSLGLQGNNEQFF.

Ten or more counts support this clonotype. The V gene is TRBV6-1, the J gene TRBJ2-1; TRBD2 agrees at 10 bases. Trimming removed 3 bases from V and 7 bases from J; junction bases left unmatched: 15. The CDR3 consists of 18 residues. CDR1 MNHNS and CDR2 SASEGT come from the germline V gene. The CDR3 DNA is TGTGCCAGCAGTGATGGATATACTAGCGGGGCCGCGCGGAATGAGCAGTTCTTC. As protein: CASSDGYTSGAARNEQFF.

This clonotype was found a few times. The chain employs TRBV29-1 and TRBJ1-1; D not resolved. Deletions cut 4 bases from V and 1 base from J, with 7 bases between. Germline-derived CDR1 and CDR2 are SQVTM and ANQGSEA. The length of the CDR3 is 12 residues. The CDR3 here is CSVAVGNTEAFF. CDR3 sequence (DNA): TGCAGCGTTGCCGTGGGGAACACTGAAGCTTTCTTT.

Many counts were recorded for this clonotype. V is TRBV2 and J is TRBJ2-5; D gene uncertain. Per germline, CDR1 SNHLY and CDR2 FYNNEI. This CDR3 spans 13 amino acids. V lost 3 bases to trimming and J lost 1 base, with 6 bases between them. CDR3: CASSDPAQETQYF. DNA of the CDR3: TGTGCCAGCAGTGATCCGGCCCAAGAGACCCAGTACTTC.

This clonotype came up a few times. The chain joins TRBV20-1 to TRBJ2-3; 9 nucleotides match TRBD2. V trimming: 1 base; J trimming: 4 bases; junction bases outside the gene matches: 9. CDR1 is DFQATT and CDR2 is SNEGSKA in the germline V gene (reference sequence). The CDR3 contains 16 residues. The chain's CDR3 is CSARAAGGLWADTQYF. The CDR3 DNA sequence: TGCAGTGCTAGAGCCGCGGGGGGGCTTTGGGCAGATACGCAGTATTTT.

This clonotype is categorized as medium-sized. The chain joins TRBV6-1 to TRBJ2-2; 9 nucleotides align to TRBD1. CDR1 and CDR2 from the germline V gene are MNHNS and SASEGT. The CDR3 is 15 residues long. Trimming removed 1 base from V and 4 bases from J; junction bases left unmatched: 1. CDR3 in DNA: TGTGCCAGCAGTGAAGAGACAGGGGGCACCGGGGAGCTGTTTTTT. This gives the protein CASSEETGGTGELFF.

The rearrangement links TRBV6-2 or TRBV6-3 to TRBJ2-7; D is unresolved. The CDR3 totals 11 residues. Germline CDR1 and CDR2: MNHEY and SVGEGT. Trimming pared 10 bases from V and 0 bases from J, leaving 7 bases between. The CDR3 here is CATRSSYEQYF. CDR3 bases: TGTGCCACCCGGAGCTCCTACGAGCAGTACTTC.